One and the same sample provided the 30 T cell receptor beta chains below, sequenced in a study of regulatory T cells in long-lasting Graves disease (dated by TCRdb to about 2021). Receptor libraries were prepared by multiplex PCR. Reads for this sample came from an Illumina HiSeq 4000. CDR3 regions were amplified by Arm-PCR with iRepertoire HTBI primers to construct TCR beta libraries. TCRdb took the public reads, trimmed them with fastp at Q25, ran MiXCR for clone calling and kept in-frame beta chains. For every CDR3 protein sequence, its rows merge into one entry that carries the most common genes and DNA. Within this sample are roughly 500,000 distinct CDR3 sequences, with 12% of them counted one time only. The ten largest clones take up almost 9% of the sample. Per the publication, the time point label means: newly diagnosed GD, antithyroid drugs for less than 3 months. RNA was extracted from PBMCs in TRIzol for both TCR sequencing and RNA sequencing.

The same sample was also used in a study of T cells in Graves' hyperthyroidism and ophthalmopathy.

The sequences come from peripheral blood mononuclear cells (PBMCs), collected at new diagnosis, from a patient treated with antithyroid drugs. These receptors all stem from a woman aged 30 to 39 with Graves disease. Donor details come from another sample of the same person, matched by shared clones.

This clonotype was seen at least ten times. The J gene is TRBJ1-1, the V gene TRBV11-2; D gene uncertain. This CDR3 has 12 residues. CDR1 and CDR2 from the germline V gene are SGHAT and FQNNGV. The ends were cut back, 8 bases at V and 0 bases at J, with 7 bases in the middle. Here the CDR3 reads CASLQLNTEAFF. The CDR3 coding sequence is TGTGCCAGCCTACAGCTGAACACTGAAGCTTTCTTT. The entire variable domain, with the rest obtained from reference TRBV11-2 and TRBJ1-1, is as follows: EAGVAQSPRYKIIEKRQSVAFWCNPISGHATLYWYQQILGQGPKLLIQFQNNGVVDDSQLPKDRFSAERLKGVDSTLKIQPAKLEDSAVYLCASLQLNTEAFFGQGTRLTVV.

DNA of the CDR3: TGCGCCAGCAGTGACGGAGCCTTCTCCTACAATGAGCAGTTCTTC. This gives the protein CASSDGAFSYNEQFF. This sequence joins TRBV5-1 and TRBJ2-1; D call uncertain. The V end lost 5 bases, the J end lost 0 bases, and 12 bases lay between the germline ends. This CDR3 contains 15 residues. The germline CDR1 and CDR2 sequences are SGHRS and YFSETQ.

The V call is TRBV5-6, the J call TRBJ2-1; the D gene is possibly TRBD2 (6 bases). The CDR3 is 14 amino acids. Germline CDR1 is SGHDT and CDR2 is YYEEEE. Between the trimmed V and J ends, which lost 2 bases and 6 bases, there was a span of 12 bases. CDR3 coding DNA: TGTGCCAGCAGCTTACCGGGAGACGCCAATGAGCAGTTCTTC. Protein: CASSLPGDANEQFF.

This clonotype came up a few times. The J gene is TRBJ1-4, the V gene TRBV2; tentative D call: TRBD1 (6 bases). The germline CDR1 and CDR2 sequences are SNHLY and FYNNEI. Trimming removed 6 bases from V and 8 bases from J, with 19 bases in between. The CDR3 totals 15 residues. The CDR3 is CASSSRQDLGEKLFF. The CDR3 DNA follows: TGTGCCAGCAGCTCACGACAGGACCTAGGGGAAAAACTGTTTTTT.

This clonotype turned up a few times. The chain carries TRBV19 and TRBJ1-4, with D possibly matching TRBD1 (5 bases). The germline CDR1 and CDR2 sequences are LNHDA and SQIVND (reference sequence). The CDR3 covers 17 residues. With 7 bases removed from V and 0 bases from J, the gap between germline ends came to 18 bases. In DNA, the CDR3 is TGTGCCAGTACCCGGGGGTGGCAGCCAGCAACTAATGAAAAACTGTTTTTT. Amino acids: CASTRGWQPATNEKLFF. The variable domain in full, with the rest retrieved from reference TRBV19 and TRBJ1-4, is DGGITQSPKYLFRKEGQNVTLSCEQNLNHDAMYWYRQDPGQGLRLIYYSQIVNDFQKGDIAEGYSVSREKKESFPLTVTSAQKNPTAFYLCASTRGWQPATNEKLFFGSGTQLSVL.

This clonotype has more than one count but fewer than ten. At one end the junction does not follow the germline gene, possibly because of a read error. The chain uses TRBV20-1 and TRBJ2-1; TRBD2 agrees at 8 bases. This CDR3 region has 15 residues. Germline V lookup: CDR1 DFQATT, CDR2 SNEGSKA (reference sequence). DNA of the CDR3: TGCAGTGCCGCGAGACCCGGGAGGGCCATGAATGAGCAGTCCTTC. This codes for CSAARPGRAMNEQSF.

This clonotype has a count of ten or more. This chain uses TRBV6-1 with TRBJ2-2; TRBD2 agrees at 9 bases. The CDR3 covers 16 residues. Germline V gives CDR1 MNHNS, CDR2 SASEGT. V gave up 5 bases and J gave up 5 bases; unmatched junction bases: 9. CDR3 sequence (DNA): TGTGCCAGCAGTCGATTAGCGGGAGTGCCGACCGGGGAGCTGTTTTTT. This translates into CASSRLAGVPTGELFF.

The chain links TRBV5-4 to TRBJ2-1, with D unclear. Trimming took off 4 bases at V and 5 bases at J, with 13 bases between the two ends. The CDR3 extends over 14 amino acids. The germline gives CDR1 SGHNT, CDR2 YYREEE (reference sequence). The CDR3 bases are TGTGCCAGCAGCCCGAAGTATAGAAACAATGAGCAGTTCTTC. Translating gives CASSPKYRNNEQFF.

This clonotype showed up many times. CDR3 loop: CASSPGGFYNTQYF. The CDR3 nucleotides read TGTGCCAGCAGCCCAGGGGGGTTTTATAATACGCAGTATTTT. The genes are TRBV6-1 and TRBJ2-3; possible D gene TRBD1, 7 bases. Germline V lookup: CDR1 MNHNS, CDR2 SASEGT. Between the trimmed V and J ends, which lost 6 bases and 7 bases, there was a span of 17 bases. The CDR3 has 14 amino acids.

This rearrangement joins TRBV10-3 to TRBJ2-1; no clear D. Trimming stripped 0 bases from V and 4 bases from J, with 4 bases between. The CDR3 length is 13 residues. From germline, CDR1 is ENHRY and CDR2 SYGVKD. The CDR3 reads CAISESNYNEQFF. DNA for the CDR3: TGTGCCATCAGTGAGTCGAATTACAATGAGCAGTTCTTC.

This clonotype was seen repeatedly, ten times or more. The chain uses TRBV5-4 and TRBJ2-1; 8 nucleotides line up with TRBD2. The trim removed 4 bases at V and 6 bases at J, leaving 9 bases unmatched. Per germline, CDR1 SGHNT and CDR2 YYREEE (reference sequence). This CDR3 comprises 15 residues. The CDR3 reads CASSREGTRFNEQFF. As DNA, the CDR3 is TGTGCCAGCAGCAGGGAGGGGACTAGGTTCAATGAGCAGTTCTTC.

The table lists this clonotype with many counts. The chain has TRBV10-3 and TRBJ1-5, with D possibly being TRBD1 (5 bases). CDR3 size: 15 residues. Germline CDR1 is ENHRY and CDR2 is SYGVKD. V gave up 10 bases and J gave up 2 bases, with 18 bases separating them. For the CDR3, the DNA is TGTGCCAGCAAAACCGGGGGGGAAGGCAATCAGCCCCAGCATTTT. Amino acids: CASKTGGEGNQPQHF.

The chain carries TRBV5-1 and TRBJ2-7; D unresolved. Per germline, CDR1 SGHRS and CDR2 YFSETQ. Trimming took 0 bases from V and 3 from J, leaving 19 bases between them. This CDR3 is built from 17 residues. The CDR3 sequence: CASSLAESGYRNYEQYF. The CDR3 region has the DNA TGCGCCAGCAGCTTGGCTGAGTCTGGGTACAGAAACTACGAGCAGTACTTC.

This clonotype occurred many times. The J gene is TRBJ2-1, the V gene TRBV7-2; D unresolved. V lost 1 base and J 6 bases, leaving 7 bases between the germline ends. This CDR3 contains 13 residues. CDR1 is SGHTA, CDR2 FQGNSA, per germline. The CDR3 region has the DNA TGTGCCAGCAGCTTAGGTGAAGGCAATGAGCAGTTCTTC. This translates into CASSLGEGNEQFF. Full variable domain (outside the CDR3, taken from reference TRBV7-2 and TRBJ2-1): GAGVSQSPSNKVTEKGKDVELRCDPISGHTALYWYRQSLGQGLEFLIYFQGNSAPDKSGLPSDRFSAERTGGSVSTLTIQRTQQEDSAVYLCASSLGEGNEQFFGPGTRLTVL.

This clonotype was recorded at least ten times. The chain has TRBV5-1 and TRBJ1-1; 8 positions match TRBD1. Germline V gives CDR1 SGHRS, CDR2 YFSETQ. The CDR3 runs to 15 residues. V lost 4 bases and J lost 1; bases outside the gene matches: 6. CDR3 sequence: CASSVGDRGNTEAFF. The CDR3 DNA follows: TGCGCCAGCAGCGTTGGTGACAGGGGGAACACTGAAGCTTTCTTT.

J is TRBJ2-2 and V is TRBV5-6, with 8 bases fitting TRBD1. The V gene's germline CDR1 is SGHDT and CDR2 YYEEEE. V shed 4 bases and J 4 bases; nucleotides not matched to a gene: 0. The CDR3 extends over 13 amino acids. This CDR3 is CASSGTGTGELFF. In nucleotides, the CDR3 is TGTGCCAGCAGCGGGACAGGCACCGGGGAGCTGTTTTTT.

This clonotype was found many times. The rearrangement uses TRBV18 and TRBJ2-1; D gene ambiguous. V was pared by 8 bases and J by 9 bases, with 14 bases between. The CDR3 has 12 residues. Germline CDR1 reads KGHSH; CDR2 reads LQKENI. CDR3 sequence reads: CASSPLGSEQFF. The DNA for the CDR3 is TGTGCCAGCAGCCCCCTCGGGTCTGAGCAGTTCTTC.

The sample holds a few counts of this clonotype. A read error may be the cause here, since a much bigger clone is one base away. The chain uses TRBV10-3 and TRBJ2-3; the D is unclear. The CDR3 covers 13 residues. CDR1 and CDR2 from the germline V gene are ENHRY and SYGVKD. The V end lost 9 bases, the J end lost 4 bases, and 14 bases lay between the germline ends. CDR3 region: CAIKITVSDTQYF. The DNA of the CDR3 is TGTGCCATAAAAATAACCGTTTCAGATACGCAGTATTTT.

In this sample, this clonotype turned up many times. The chain uses TRBV24-1 and TRBJ1-5; a weak D match, TRBD1 (5 bases). Germline CDR1 and CDR2: KGHDR and SFDVKD. Trimming shortened V by 5 bases and J by 0 bases, and 13 bases separated the two germline ends. There are 16 residues in the CDR3. CDR3 DNA sequence: TGTGCCACCAGTGGCACCCAGGGCTCTAGCAATCAGCCCCAGCATTTT. Its translation: CATSGTQGSSNQPQHF.

This clonotype was observed at least ten times. The chain is built from TRBV27 and TRBJ1-2; TRBD1 aligns across 10 bases. In germline, CDR1 is MNHEY, CDR2 SMNVEV (reference sequence). The V and J ends lost 0 bases and 5 bases, in that order; junction bases with no gene match: 3. This CDR3 spans 15 amino acids. CDR3 loop: CASSLSGGQGYGYTF. For the CDR3, the DNA is TGTGCCAGCAGTTTATCAGGGGGACAGGGGTATGGCTACACCTTC.

The chain uses TRBV18 and TRBJ2-7; D is unresolved. The CDR3 is 14 residues long. Trimming removed 2 bases from V and 6 bases from J, with 14 bases in between. Germline V gives CDR1 KGHSH, CDR2 LQKENI. The CDR3 protein is CASSPELIPREQYF. The CDR3 bases are TGTGCCAGCTCACCAGAATTGATACCTCGCGAGCAGTACTTC.

J is TRBJ2-1 and V is TRBV7-2; D might be TRBD2 (5 bases). Germline assignment: CDR1 SGHTA and CDR2 FQGNSA. V gave up 5 bases and J gave up 5 bases, with 10 bases separating them. This CDR3 has 13 residues. The CDR3 bases are TGTGCCAGCAGCCCTAGGACTCACAATGAGCAGTTCTTC. Translation: CASSPRTHNEQFF.

This clonotype was recorded many times. This sequence joins TRBV28 and TRBJ2-5; D call uncertain. Per the germline V gene, CDR1 is MDHEN and CDR2 is SYDVKM. The CDR3 has 13 amino acids. The V end was cut by 7 bases, the J end by 2 bases, with 11 bases between. This CDR3 reads CASTLAFQETQYF. CDR3 sequence (DNA): TGTGCCAGCACCCTGGCTTTTCAAGAGACCCAGTACTTC.

The table lists this clonotype with many counts. The V and J genes are TRBV20-1 and TRBJ1-1; 7 nucleotides agree with TRBD1. With V trimmed by 0 bases and J by 8 bases, 15 bases remained unmatched. Germline V CDR1 and CDR2: DFQATT, SNEGSKA (reference sequence). There are 16 residues in the CDR3. The CDR3 DNA reads as TGCAGTGCTAGAGATTTCCTGAGACAGGGTTTATCGGAAGCTTTCTTT. It is translated as CSARDFLRQGLSEAFF.

This clonotype was detected many times. This chain uses TRBV24-1 with TRBJ2-1; tentatively, D is TRBD2 (5 bases). The CDR3 loop spans 19 amino acids. Per germline, CDR1 KGHDR and CDR2 SFDVKD. Trimming removed 3 bases from V and 0 bases from J, with 20 bases in between. CDR3 DNA sequence: TGTGCCACCAGTGATCCGACCCGAGTGGGAGCCTTCTCCTACAATGAGCAGTTCTTC. This translates into CATSDPTRVGAFSYNEQFF.

The chain joins TRBV6-4 to TRBJ2-3, with D possibly matching TRBD2 (5 bases). Trimming took 5 bases from V and 3 from J, leaving 15 bases between them. Germline CDR1 MRHNA, CDR2 SNTAGT. CDR3 length equals 15 residues. This chain's CDR3 is CASSSGGGPTDTQYF. The CDR3 DNA reads TGTGCCAGCAGTAGCGGTGGTGGGCCGACAGATACGCAGTATTTT.

As for this clonotype: This is likely an artifact of a read error, given a far larger clone one base away. CDR3 DNA sequence: TGTGCCAGCAGTTACTCGACCGGGGTCGGGGGCAATGAGCAGTCCTTC. It codes for CASSYSTGVGGNEQSF. V usage is TRBV6-6 and J usage is TRBJ2-1; D is tentatively TRBD1 or TRBD2 (6 bases each). The CDR3 covers 16 residues. Germline CDR1 MNHNY, CDR2 SVGAGI (reference sequence).

This clonotype was observed a few times. The genes are TRBV20-1 and TRBJ2-3; D is uncertain. Germline V gene sequence: CDR1 DFQATT, CDR2 SNEGSKA (reference sequence). This CDR3 has 14 amino acids. V lost 3 bases, J lost 2 bases, and 12 bases lay in between. CDR3 coding DNA: TGCAGTGCTAGTCGGCGAGATAACACAGATACGCAGTATTTT. It encodes CSASRRDNTDTQYF.

This clonotype was recorded many times. V and J are TRBV3-1 and TRBJ1-2, with D hard to call. Germline V gives CDR1 LGHDT, CDR2 YNNKEL (reference sequence). V was trimmed by 4 bases and J by 4 bases, leaving 13 bases between them. The CDR3 covers 14 residues. The CDR3: CASSPRGGTYGYTF. In nucleotides, the CDR3 is TGTGCCAGCAGCCCACGCGGCGGAACCTATGGCTACACCTTC.

In its sample, this clonotype was seen many times. The chain has TRBV11-1 and TRBJ2-1; no clear D gene. The germline V gene has CDR1 SGHAT and CDR2 FQDESV (reference sequence). V was trimmed by 0 bases and J by 10 bases, leaving 10 bases between them. CDR3 length: 13 amino acids. CDR3 in DNA: TGTGCCAGCAGCTTAGCTGCTCGACCCGAGCAGTTCTTC. Translated, it gives CASSLAARPEQFF.